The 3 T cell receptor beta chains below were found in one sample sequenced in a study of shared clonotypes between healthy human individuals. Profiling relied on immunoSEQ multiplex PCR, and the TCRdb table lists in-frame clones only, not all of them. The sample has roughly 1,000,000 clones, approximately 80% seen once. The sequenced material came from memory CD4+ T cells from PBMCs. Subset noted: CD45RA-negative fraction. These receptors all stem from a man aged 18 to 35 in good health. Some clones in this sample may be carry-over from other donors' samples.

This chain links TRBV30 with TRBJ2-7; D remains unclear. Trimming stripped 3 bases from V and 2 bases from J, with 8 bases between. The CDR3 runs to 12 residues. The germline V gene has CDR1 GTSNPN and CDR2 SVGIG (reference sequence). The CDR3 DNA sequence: TGTGCCTGGAGGGGCGTAACCTACGAGCAGTACTTC. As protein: CAWRGVTYEQYF.

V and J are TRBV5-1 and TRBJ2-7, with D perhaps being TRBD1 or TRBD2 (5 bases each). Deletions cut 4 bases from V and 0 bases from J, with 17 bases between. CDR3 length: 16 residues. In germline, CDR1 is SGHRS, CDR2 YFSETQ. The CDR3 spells CASSTKSGQSSYEQYF. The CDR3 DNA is TGCGCCAGCAGCACCAAAAGCGGACAAAGCTCCTACGAGCAGTACTTC. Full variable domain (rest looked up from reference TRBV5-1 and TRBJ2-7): KAGVTQTPRYLIKTRGQQVTLSCSPISGHRSVSWYQQTPGQGLQFLFEYFSETQRNKGNFPGRFSGRQFSNSRSEMNVSTLELGDSALYLCASSTKSGQSSYEQYFGPGTRLTVT.

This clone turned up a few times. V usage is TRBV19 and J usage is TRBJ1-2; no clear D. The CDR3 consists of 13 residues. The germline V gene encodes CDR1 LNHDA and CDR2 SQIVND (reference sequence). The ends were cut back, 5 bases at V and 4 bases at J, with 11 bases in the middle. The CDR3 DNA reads TGTGCCAGTAGTCCCAAGGTCCCCTATGGCTACACCTTC. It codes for CASSPKVPYGYTF.